The 5 T cell receptor beta chains below all came from one sample that was sequenced in a study of blood T cell repertoires in COVID-19. Assay used: immunoSEQ multiplex PCR; TCRdb lists only in-frame clones, some missing. This table has some 250,000 clones, about four fifths appearing once. Sequencing was performed on peripheral blood. The receptors come from a man in his thirties or forties who had recovered from COVID-19.

The rearrangement joins TRBV19 to TRBJ2-1, with D possibly matching TRBD2 (5 bases). Germline CDR1 is LNHDA and CDR2 is SQIVND (reference sequence). The V end lost 0 bases, the J end lost 3 bases, and 6 bases lay between the germline ends. This CDR3 spans 14 amino acids. The CDR3 region has the DNA TGTGCCAGTAGTATAGACGAGGGCTACAATGAGCAGTTCTTC. It encodes CASSIDEGYNEQFF.

The chain is built from TRBV10-3 and TRBJ2-7, with 13 bases identical to TRBD2. The CDR3 consists of 19 residues. V lost 1 base, J lost 2 bases, and 11 bases stayed unmatched. CDR1 ENHRY and CDR2 SYGVKD come from the germline V gene. The CDR3 DNA is TGTGCCATCAGTGAGTACATCTCTCGGACTAGCGGGGGACCCTACGAGCAGTACGTC. Translated: CAISEYISRTSGGPYEQYV.

The chain is built from TRBV5-1 and TRBJ2-2, with 10 bases identical to TRBD1. The CDR3 loop spans 14 amino acids. Germline V gene sequence: CDR1 SGHRS, CDR2 YFSETQ. V was pared by 4 bases and J by 6 bases, with 3 bases of the junction left unmatched. The chain's CDR3 is CASSLDRGPGELFF. The CDR3 region has the DNA TGCGCCAGCAGCCTCGACAGGGGGCCCGGGGAGCTGTTTTTT.

This rearrangement joins TRBV9 to TRBJ2-6; maybe TRBD1 (6 bases). Germline-derived CDR1 and CDR2 are SGDLS and YYNGEE. The CDR3 consists of 17 residues. V lost 2 bases to trimming and J lost 0 bases, with 12 bases between them. CDR3 protein: CASSVEDRLSGANVLTF. DNA for the CDR3: TGTGCCAGCAGCGTTGAAGACAGGCTCTCTGGGGCCAACGTCCTGACTTTC. The complete variable domain, with remaining parts taken from reference TRBV9 and TRBJ2-6, reads DSGVTQTPKHLITATGQRVTLRCSPRSGDLSVYWYQQSLDQGLQFLIQYYNGEERAKGNILERFSAQQFPDLHSELNLSSLELGDSALYFCASSVEDRLSGANVLTFGAGSRLTVL.

The J gene is TRBJ1-3, the V gene TRBV2; D is unclear. The CDR3 loop spans 14 amino acids. Germline CDR1 reads SNHLY; CDR2 reads FYNNEI. V was cut by 6 bases and J by 4 bases, with 13 bases left in between. CDR3 residues: CASRQSKLGNTIYF. The CDR3 coding sequence is TGTGCCAGCAGGCAGTCCAAATTGGGAAACACCATATATTTT.